The 9 T cell receptor beta chains below were found in one sample sequenced in a study of cytomegalovirus exposure and HLA in healthy donors. The PCR made use of 60 Vbeta and 13 Jbeta primers. Some clones are missing from TCRdb's copy, which holds only in-frame ones; the method was immunoSEQ multiplex PCR. There are about 130,000 clones in the sample; roughly a tenth occur only once, and under 6% lies in the top ten. Sequencing was done on a sample of PBMCs. The receptors here all came from a woman between 18 and 29 years old in good health and CMV-seropositive.

The sample holds a few counts of this clone. The chain has TRBV25-1 and TRBJ2-4, with D unclear. CDR3 size: 11 residues. CDR1 MGHDK and CDR2 SYGVNS come from the germline V gene. V lost 3 bases and J lost 7, with 4 bases in between. CDR3 DNA sequence: TGTGCCAGCAGTGACAGGAACATTCAGTACTTC. This gives the protein CASSDRNIQYF.

This clone was observed a handful of times. The chain couples TRBV7-9 to TRBJ2-5, with 9 nucleotides matching TRBD2. Germline V lookup: CDR1 SEHNR, CDR2 FQNEAQ (reference sequence). The CDR3 length is 15 residues. J gave up 5 bases and V 2 bases, and 6 bases lay outside the gene matches. CDR3 nucleotides: TGTGCCAGCAGCTTACGCGCGGGAGGGGTTGAGACCCAGTACTTC. Translation: CASSLRAGGVETQYF.

The table lists this clone with a few counts. The CDR3 reads CASSQDSAGFYGYTF. The DNA of the CDR3 is TGTGCCAGCAGCCAAGATTCGGCAGGCTTCTATGGCTACACCTTC. The chain joins TRBV4-2 to TRBJ1-2; D is unresolved. Trimming removed 0 bases from V and 4 bases from J, with 12 bases in between. CDR1 and CDR2 (germline): LGHNA, YNFKEQ. There are 15 residues in the CDR3.

This clone occurred a few times. V is TRBV7-9 and J is TRBJ2-7; 10 positions match TRBD1. V lost 4 bases to trimming and J lost 5 bases; unmatched junction nucleotides: 5. The CDR3 length is 14 residues. Germline lookup yields CDR1 SEHNR and CDR2 FQNEAQ (reference sequence). CDR3 protein: CASSSLDRGDEQYF. In DNA, the CDR3 is TGTGCCAGCAGCTCCTTGGACAGGGGGGACGAGCAGTACTTC.

This chain joins TRBV6-4 and TRBJ2-3, with 12 bases lining up with TRBD2. This CDR3 contains 15 residues. The junction had 2 bases not matched to a gene; V was cut back by 5 bases and J by 2 bases. Germline V gives CDR1 MRHNA, CDR2 SNTAGT. CDR3 sequence reads: CASSRLAGATDTQYF. The CDR3 DNA follows: TGTGCCAGCAGTCGACTAGCGGGAGCCACAGATACGCAGTATTTT.

V and J are TRBV21-1 and TRBJ2-3; TRBD1, the table's D call, lacks a check against the DNA. TRBV21-1 is termed a pseudogene. This CDR3 spans 18 amino acids. The CDR3, as DNA: TGTGCCAGCAGCAAGGGACAGGGCCAGCCAACCTGCACAGATACGCAGTATTTT. Translating gives CASSKGQGQPTCTDTQYF.

The genes are TRBV25-1 and TRBJ2-1, with 8 bases that match TRBD1. The CDR3 sequence is 15 residues long. Per germline, CDR1 MGHDK and CDR2 SYGVNS. V was clipped by 1 base and J by 9 bases; unmatched bases: 8. DNA for the CDR3: TGTGCCAGCAGTGAATCCCGGACAGGGTGGGGTGAGCAGTTCTTC. This encodes CASSESRTGWGEQFF.

V gene TRBV5-5 combines with J gene TRBJ1-2; no definite D call. V lost 4 bases to trimming and J lost 12 bases, with 16 bases between them. The CDR3 has 12 amino acids. The germline gives CDR1 SGHKS, CDR2 YYEKEE (reference sequence). The DNA of the CDR3 is TGTGCCAGCAGCGAGGATGGCCTTTCCGACACCTTC. This translates into CASSEDGLSDTF. Supplemented by reference TRBV5-5 and TRBJ1-2, the full variable domain reads DAGVTQSPTHLIKTRGQQVTLRCSPISGHKSVSWYQQVLGQGPQFIFQYYEKEERGRGNFPDRFSARQFPNYSSELNVNALLLGDSALYLCASSEDGLSDTFGSGTRLTVV.

This clone has just a few counts. The DNA of the CDR3 is TGTGCCAGCAGCTTAGGGCAGGGTGAAACCGGGGAGCTGTTTTTT. Translating it yields CASSLGQGETGELFF. The rearrangement uses TRBV7-2 and TRBJ2-2, with D maybe TRBD1 (5 bases). The germline CDR1 and CDR2 sequences are SGHTA and FQGNSA. This CDR3 spans 15 amino acids. V dropped 1 base and J dropped 5 bases, with 11 bases sitting between them.